The rows below give T cell receptor beta chains drawn from one sample of a study of blood T cell repertoires in COVID-19. Profiled with immunoSEQ multiplex PCR; TCRdb holds only in-frame clones, not every one. The sample lists 250,000 to 350,000 clones; approximately 89% were seen once. The sample comprised peripheral blood. The receptors derive from a woman aged 60-70 years with acute or convalescent COVID-19. CDR3s include the opening cysteine and the closing phenylalanine or tryptophan. Each record gives: clone size, D gene, V gene, J gene, CDR3 DNA, CDR3 protein. A D gene is named only where the DNA matches it firmly. Expanded clones get a size class; other rows say once, few or many, or leave the size out.

abundance: NA; d_gene: NA; v_gene: TRBV4-3; j_gene: TRBJ1-1; CDR3nt: TGCGCCAGCAGCCAAGACTACGGGGGGCGTGATGAAGCTTTCTTT; CDR3aa: CASSQDYGGRDEAFF
abundance: NA; d_gene: NA; v_gene: TRBV7-8; j_gene: TRBJ2-3; CDR3nt: TGTGCCAGCAGCCCCCGGAGGGGTCTCAGAGATACGCAGTATTTT; CDR3aa: CASSPRRGLRDTQYF
abundance: NA; d_gene: NA; v_gene: TRBV6-2/TRBV6-3; j_gene: TRBJ1-2; CDR3nt: TGTGCCAGCAGTCGTGGCCATGGTGGTGGCTACACCTTC; CDR3aa: CASSRGHGGGYTF
abundance: NA; d_gene: TRBD1; v_gene: TRBV2; j_gene: TRBJ1-4; CDR3nt: TGTGCCAGCTACAGGGGATTAGGAACAACTAATGAAAAACTGTTTTTT; CDR3aa: CASYRGLGTTNEKLFF
abundance: NA; d_gene: TRBD1; v_gene: TRBV6-6; j_gene: TRBJ2-5; CDR3nt: TGTGCCAGCAAGATAACAGGGGGCCAAGAGACCCAGTACTTC; CDR3aa: CASKITGGQETQYF
abundance: once; d_gene: TRBD1; v_gene: TRBV28; j_gene: TRBJ1-4; CDR3nt: TGTGCCAGCAGTGCATCGGGACAGGGTAACGAAAAACTGTTTTTT; CDR3aa: CASSASGQGNEKLFF
abundance: few; d_gene: TRBD2; v_gene: TRBV19; j_gene: TRBJ2-3; CDR3nt: TGTGCCAGTAGTGATAGCGGGAGTTGGACAGATACGCAGTATTTT; CDR3aa: CASSDSGSWTDTQYF
abundance: NA; d_gene: TRBD2; v_gene: TRBV11-2; j_gene: TRBJ2-5; CDR3nt: TGTGCCAGCAGCCCTGGGACTAGCGGGGGAGCTCAAGAGACCCAGTACTTC; CDR3aa: CASSPGTSGGAQETQYF
abundance: NA; d_gene: TRBD2; v_gene: TRBV6-4; j_gene: TRBJ2-2; CDR3nt: TGTGCCAGCAGTGACTCAGGCGGGAGCGCCGGGGAGCTGTTTTTT; CDR3aa: CASSDSGGSAGELFF
abundance: NA; d_gene: TRBD2; v_gene: TRBV11-2; j_gene: TRBJ2-7; CDR3nt: TGTGCCAGCAGCGCATTGGGGTCTAGCGGGAGCACCATCTACGAGCAGTACTTC; CDR3aa: CASSALGSSGSTIYEQYF
abundance: NA; d_gene: TRBD1; v_gene: TRBV18; j_gene: TRBJ1-5; CDR3nt: TGTGCCAGCTCACCACAGGGGGCCTTCAATCAGCCCCAGCATTTT; CDR3aa: CASSPQGAFNQPQHF
abundance: NA; d_gene: NA; v_gene: TRBV2; j_gene: TRBJ1-1; CDR3nt: TGTGCCAGCATCTCCCCCAGGGACACTGAAGCTTTCTTT; CDR3aa: CASISPRDTEAFF
abundance: NA; d_gene: NA; v_gene: TRBV28; j_gene: TRBJ1-1; CDR3nt: TGTGCCAGCAGTTTGGCGGGGGAAGTCACTGAAGCTTTCTTT; CDR3aa: CASSLAGEVTEAFF
abundance: NA; d_gene: TRBD2; v_gene: TRBV3-1/TRBV3-2; j_gene: TRBJ2-1; CDR3nt: TGTGCCAGCAGCCGCTTTACGGGAGGTCGGAATGAGCAGTTCTTC; CDR3aa: CASSRFTGGRNEQFF
abundance: NA; d_gene: NA; v_gene: TRBV18; j_gene: TRBJ1-1; CDR3nt: TGTGCCAGCTCACCTCTTTTAGGGGGGGAGAGCACTGAAGCTTTCTTT; CDR3aa: CASSPLLGGESTEAFF
abundance: NA; d_gene: NA; v_gene: TRBV4-3; j_gene: TRBJ2-7; CDR3nt: TGCGCCAGCAGCCAGTTCCGGGAGCTAATTGCCGAGCAGTACTTC; CDR3aa: CASSQFRELIAEQYF
abundance: NA; d_gene: TRBD1; v_gene: TRBV9; j_gene: TRBJ2-7; CDR3nt: TGTGCCAGCAGCGAGGGACAGGGAACCTACGAGCAGTACTTC; CDR3aa: CASSEGQGTYEQYF
abundance: NA; d_gene: TRBD1; v_gene: TRBV19; j_gene: TRBJ1-5; CDR3nt: TGTGCCAGTAGTCAGCTTACAGGGGGCAGTCAGCCCCAGCATTTT; CDR3aa: CASSQLTGGSQPQHF
abundance: NA; d_gene: NA; v_gene: TRBV7-8; j_gene: TRBJ1-2; CDR3nt: TGTGCCAGCAGCTTAGCTTGGGACTTTGGCTACACCTTC; CDR3aa: CASSLAWDFGYTF
abundance: NA; d_gene: NA; v_gene: TRBV7-2; j_gene: TRBJ1-1; CDR3nt: TGTGCCAGCAGCTTACGGACTGACAGGCTATTGAACACTGAAGCTTTCTTT; CDR3aa: CASSLRTDRLLNTEAFF
abundance: NA; d_gene: NA; v_gene: TRBV29-1; j_gene: TRBJ1-4; CDR3nt: TGCAGCGCAGGGGCTTCCGGGACAGAAAAACTGTTTTTT; CDR3aa: CSAGASGTEKLFF
abundance: NA; d_gene: TRBD1; v_gene: TRBV5-5; j_gene: TRBJ1-6; CDR3nt: TGTGCCAGCAGCATACAGGGGTCCTATAATTCACCCCTCCACTTT; CDR3aa: CASSIQGSYNSPLHF
abundance: NA; d_gene: TRBD1; v_gene: TRBV7-2; j_gene: TRBJ1-4; CDR3nt: TGTGCCAGCAGTCGGGACGAGACAGGGGCACGGGAAAAACTGTTTTTT; CDR3aa: CASSRDETGAREKLFF
abundance: NA; d_gene: NA; v_gene: TRBV2; j_gene: TRBJ2-2; CDR3nt: TGTGCCAGCAGCTTTGGACAGTCAACCGGGGAGCTGTTTTTT; CDR3aa: CASSFGQSTGELFF
abundance: NA; d_gene: TRBD1; v_gene: TRBV6-2/TRBV6-3; j_gene: TRBJ1-2; CDR3nt: TGTGCCAGCAGTAGGACAGGGTATGGCTACACCTTC; CDR3aa: CASSRTGYGYTF
abundance: NA; d_gene: NA; v_gene: TRBV18; j_gene: TRBJ1-2; CDR3nt: TGTGCCAGCTCACCACCGGGGACACCTAACTATGGCTACACCTTC; CDR3aa: CASSPPGTPNYGYTF
abundance: NA; d_gene: NA; v_gene: TRBV5-1; j_gene: TRBJ1-2; CDR3nt: TGCGCCAGCAGCTTGGGGCGGACAGCCAACTATGGCTACACCTTC; CDR3aa: CASSLGRTANYGYTF
abundance: few; d_gene: NA; v_gene: TRBV18; j_gene: TRBJ2-1; CDR3nt: TGTGCCAGCTCACCACCGATGGGGGGAGGAGGACATGAGCAGTTCTTC; CDR3aa: CASSPPMGGGGHEQFF
abundance: NA; d_gene: NA; v_gene: TRBV4-3; j_gene: TRBJ2-6; CDR3nt: TGCGCCAGCAGCCCGGACAGTTCTGGGGCCAACGTCCTGACTTTC; CDR3aa: CASSPDSSGANVLTF
abundance: NA; d_gene: TRBD2; v_gene: TRBV2; j_gene: TRBJ2-7; CDR3nt: TGTGCCAGCAACCCACTAGCGGGGGGAATCTACGAGCAGTACTTC; CDR3aa: CASNPLAGGIYEQYF
abundance: NA; d_gene: TRBD2; v_gene: TRBV4-1; j_gene: TRBJ2-1; CDR3nt: TGCGCCAGCAGCCAACAAACTAGCGGGAGGGCGAATGAGCAGTTCTTC; CDR3aa: CASSQQTSGRANEQFF
abundance: NA; d_gene: TRBD1; v_gene: TRBV5-1; j_gene: TRBJ1-1; CDR3nt: TGCGCCAGCAGCTTCCGGGACAGAGTAACTGAAGCTTTCTTT; CDR3aa: CASSFRDRVTEAFF
abundance: NA; d_gene: TRBD1; v_gene: TRBV5-4; j_gene: TRBJ2-3; CDR3nt: TGTGCCAGCAGCTTACCCCCGGGACAGGTTAGAAGCACAGATACGCAGTATTTT; CDR3aa: CASSLPPGQVRSTDTQYF
abundance: NA; d_gene: NA; v_gene: TRBV7-8; j_gene: TRBJ1-2; CDR3nt: TGTGCCAGCAGCTTCGGACTGGTTGGCTATGGCTACACCTTC; CDR3aa: CASSFGLVGYGYTF
abundance: NA; d_gene: NA; v_gene: TRBV5-4; j_gene: TRBJ1-2; CDR3nt: TGTGCCAGCAGCCCAGGACTTGGGCCAGGAGCTAACTATGGCTACACCTTC; CDR3aa: CASSPGLGPGANYGYTF
abundance: NA; d_gene: NA; v_gene: TRBV4-2; j_gene: TRBJ2-1; CDR3nt: TGTGCCAGCAGCCTCTACGAAGACAATGAGCAGTTCTTC; CDR3aa: CASSLYEDNEQFF
abundance: NA; d_gene: TRBD2; v_gene: TRBV29-1; j_gene: TRBJ2-3; CDR3nt: TGCAGCGGGACTAGCGGGGGGGCAGATACGCAGTATTTT; CDR3aa: CSGTSGGADTQYF
abundance: NA; d_gene: TRBD2; v_gene: TRBV29-1; j_gene: TRBJ2-7; CDR3nt: TGCAGCGTTGGACGGACTAGCGGGAGCTCCTACGAGCAGTACTTC; CDR3aa: CSVGRTSGSSYEQYF
abundance: NA; d_gene: TRBD1; v_gene: TRBV7-9; j_gene: TRBJ2-2; CDR3nt: TGTGCCAGCAGCGGACAGGGAGAAACCGGGGAGCTGTTTTTT; CDR3aa: CASSGQGETGELFF
abundance: NA; d_gene: TRBD2; v_gene: TRBV27; j_gene: TRBJ2-7; CDR3nt: TGTGCCAGCAGTTCCTGGACTAGCGGGATCTCCTACGAGCAGTACTTC; CDR3aa: CASSSWTSGISYEQYF
abundance: NA; d_gene: NA; v_gene: TRBV5-4; j_gene: TRBJ1-4; CDR3nt: TGTGCCAGCACCTCAGGAACAGGGTCGGGAACTAATGAAAAACTGTTTTTT; CDR3aa: CASTSGTGSGTNEKLFF